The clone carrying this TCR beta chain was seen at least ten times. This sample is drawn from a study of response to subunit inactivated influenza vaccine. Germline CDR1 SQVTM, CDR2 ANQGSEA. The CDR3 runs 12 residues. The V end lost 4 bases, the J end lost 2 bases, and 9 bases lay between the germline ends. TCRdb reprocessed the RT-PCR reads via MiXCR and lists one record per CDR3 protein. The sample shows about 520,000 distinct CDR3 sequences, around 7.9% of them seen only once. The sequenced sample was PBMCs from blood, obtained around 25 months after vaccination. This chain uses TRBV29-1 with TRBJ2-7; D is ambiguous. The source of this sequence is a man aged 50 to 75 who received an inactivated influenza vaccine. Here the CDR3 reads CSVALRAYEQYF. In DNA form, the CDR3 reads TGCAGCGTTGCTCTAAGGGCCTACGAGCAGTACTTC.